This entry features one T cell receptor (beta chain) sequence. The antigen is undetermined. The data belong to a study of shared clonotypes between healthy human individuals. Broader study findings: The low donor count limited represented genetic and exposure-history diversity.

Study donors comprised healthy, HIV-negative adults devoid of recent acute infection or vaccination. TCRdb's table, derived via immunoSEQ multiplex PCR, lists solely in-frame clones and lacks some. The sample has about 1.5 million clones; roughly 97% are singletons. The CDR3 has 11 residues. The germline V gene has CDR1 MNHEY and CDR2 SMNVEV (reference sequence). V lost 7 bases to trimming and J lost 5 bases, with 5 bases between them. V usage is TRBV27 and J usage is TRBJ2-2; D call uncertain. The specimen sequenced was naive CD4+ T cells sorted from blood. As to subset: CD45RA+ positively selected. This receptor was obtained from a man younger than 40 in good health. The CDR3 nucleotides are TGTGCCAGCATGGGGACCGGGGAGCTGTTTTTT. Protein: CASMGTGELFF.